These 3 T cell receptor beta chains came from one sample sequenced in a study of blood T cell repertoires in COVID-19. The data were produced by immunoSEQ multiplex PCR, yet TCRdb's version contains in-frame clones alone and is incomplete. The sample shows about 110,000 clones, 85% to 90% of them seen only once. The sample comprised peripheral blood. The receptors were gathered from a woman in her forties or fifties with acute or convalescent COVID-19.

The rearrangement joins TRBV18 to TRBJ1-5; TRBD1 matches at 7 bases. V trimming: 5 bases; J trimming: 6 bases; junction bases outside the gene matches: 4. There are 13 residues in the CDR3. Germline V gene sequence: CDR1 KGHSH, CDR2 LQKENI. CDR3 DNA sequence: TGTGCCAGCTCAAGACAGGGAATTCAGCCCCAGCATTTT. This encodes CASSRQGIQPQHF. The variable domain in full, completed from reference TRBV18 and TRBJ1-5, reads NAGVMQNPRHLVRRRGQEARLRCSPMKGHSHVYWYRQLPEEGLKFMVYLQKENIIDESGMPKERFSAEFPKEGPSILRIQQVVRGDSAAYFCASSRQGIQPQHFGDGTRLSIL.

This chain uses TRBV10-2 with TRBJ1-6; 9 positions agree with TRBD1. Germline CDR1 is WSHSY and CDR2 is SAAADI. This CDR3 contains 15 residues. V dropped 5 bases and J dropped 10; count of bases not matched to a gene: 9. In nucleotides, the CDR3 is TGCGCCAGCAGTCCCCGGGACAGGGTTGACTCACCCCTCCACTTT. This encodes CASSPRDRVDSPLHF.

This clone was counted once. The chain has TRBV18 and TRBJ1-1; 7 bases line up with TRBD1. This CDR3 is built from 15 residues. V was clipped by 3 bases and J by 6 bases; unmatched bases: 10. Germline-derived CDR1 and CDR2 are KGHSH and LQKENI. This CDR3 reads CASSPDDGTVAEAFF. CDR3 nucleotide sequence: TGTGCCAGCTCACCTGATGATGGGACAGTGGCTGAAGCTTTCTTT. The full variable domain, its missing parts supplied by reference TRBV18 and TRBJ1-1, is NAGVMQNPRHLVRRRGQEARLRCSPMKGHSHVYWYRQLPEEGLKFMVYLQKENIIDESGMPKERFSAEFPKEGPSILRIQQVVRGDSAAYFCASSPDDGTVAEAFFGQGTRLTVV.